This T cell receptor beta chain was captured by sequencing in a study of T cell responses to AZD1222 COVID-19 vaccine. Libraries were prepared by immunoSEQ multiplex PCR; TCRdb keeps only in-frame clonotypes and omits some of them. The repertoire consists of approximately 98,000 clones, with around 84% occurring once and the leading ten covering over 3%. A note on this clone: Its antigen is unknown.

V dropped 1 base and J dropped 1; count of bases not matched to a gene: 3. The germline V gene has CDR1 SGDLS and CDR2 YYNGEE. The CDR3 contains 16 residues. The study's findings and limits: Baseline seropositivity characterized only a handful of AZD1222 recipients. Across spike, vaccine-associated CD4 TCRs were found, dominant at 160-218 and 743-854. Among the donors, most were white British and more were female, and clonal diversity was possibly underestimated. Repertoires were obtained solely post-peak T cell response.

The source was peripheral blood, collected on day 0 of AZD1222 vaccination. This TCR came from an adult in good health. This chain links TRBV9 with TRBJ2-3; 10 bases line up with TRBD2. CDR3 residues: CASSVMLAGGTDTQYF. The DNA for the CDR3 is TGTGCCAGCAGCGTAATGCTAGCGGGGGGCACAGATACGCAGTATTTT.